This T cell receptor beta chain was profiled in a study of cytomegalovirus exposure and HLA in healthy donors. Findings and caveats of the study: Later, TCR association rates were found to vary by HLA locus, highest for DRB1 and lowest for HLA-C.

Germline V gene sequence: CDR1 MGHRA, CDR2 YSYEKL. The CDR3 is 14 residues long. With 3 bases removed from V and 2 bases from J, the gap between germline ends came to 11 bases. Both 60 Vbeta primers and 13 Jbeta primers went into the PCR. Measured with immunoSEQ multiplex PCR; TCRdb has only the in-frame clones, and not every one. Listed are around 80,000 clones; 0.83% falls within the top ten. Note on this clone: Its antigen remains unknown.

The sample was PBMCs. The rearrangement joins TRBV4-1 to TRBJ2-7; tentatively, D is TRBD1 (6 bases). This receptor was identified in a boy aged 5-17 years in good health and CMV-seronegative. In DNA form, the CDR3 reads TGCGCCAGCAGCCATGACAGGTCGACCTACGAGCAGTACTTC. This encodes CASSHDRSTYEQYF.